This record covers a single T cell receptor beta chain. The CDR3 covers 15 residues. Germline CDR1 and CDR2: LNHDA and SQIVND (reference sequence). With 4 bases clipped from V and 9 bases from J, the junction kept 6 bases outside the gene matches. RNA transcripts were the template, and TCR beta CDR3 regions were amplified from them. RT-PCR with HTBI primers came first, then second-round multiplex PCR. TCRdb independently ran MiXCR on the multiplex PCR reads; one entry per CDR3 protein. Found here are around 1.1 million distinct CDR3 sequences, 35% to 40% of them singletons; the top ten hold more than 9.5%. This sample is part of a study of Graves' ophthalmopathy and Graves' hyperthyroidism. In the study overall: Stable hyperthyroidism was defined by absence of ophthalmopathy within 18 months of follow-up.

The chain joins TRBV19 to TRBJ2-2; TRBD1 matches at 12 bases. This TCR derives from an adult man with Graves' hyperthyroidism. The material sequenced was peripheral blood or thyroid tissue (not recorded which). The CDR3 loop reads CASSTGTGGKRELFF. CDR3 bases: TGTGCCAGTAGTACGGGGACAGGGGGCAAAAGGGAGCTGTTTTTT. The variable domain in full, completed from reference TRBV19 and TRBJ2-2, reads DGGITQSPKYLFRKEGQNVTLSCEQNLNHDAMYWYRQDPGQGLRLIYYSQIVNDFQKGDIAEGYSVSREKKESFPLTVTSAQKNPTAFYLCASSTGTGGKRELFFGEGSRLTVL.